Shown below are 25 T cell receptor beta chains from a single sample sequenced in a study of CD8+ T cells in alopecia areata. The sorting of pooled cutaneous lymph node cells relied on CD4, CD8alpha, NKG2D, NKG2ACE and other markers. cDNA serving as the sequencing template came from extracted, reverse transcribed RNA. The method was immunoSEQ multiplex PCR; TCRdb's version includes in-frame clones alone and lacks a portion of them. The sample presents 290,000 or so clones, none singletons. Sequencing input: CD4+ T cells sorted from a lymph node. These receptors all stem from a C3H/HeJ mouse with alopecia areata. Mouse strain MHC haplotype: H2-k.

This clone was recorded a few times. Mouse names are used for the genes. The CDR3 end lies 4 residues beyond the end of the read and is filled in from the germline J gene. The chain carries TRBV19 and TRBJ1-1, with 8 bases matching TRBD1. The germline V gene encodes CDR1 FNHDT and CDR2 SITEND (reference sequence). This CDR3 has 12 amino acids. Trimming at V came to 6 bases and at J to 4 bases, leaving 2 bases not matched to a gene. CDR3 region: CASMTGVTEVFF. CDR3 DNA, as far as it was read: TGTGCCAGCATGACAGGGGTCACA.

Many counts were recorded for this clone. Any gene name here is a mouse gene name. Coverage ceases 4 residues before the CDR3 finishes, and the germline J gene fills in the end. The sample contains more than one DNA sequence encoding this CDR3. The chain employs TRBV17 and TRBJ2-2, with D tentatively TRBD1 (6 bases). The CDR3 is 14 residues long. V shed 6 bases and J shed 1 base, with 9 bases lying between them. CDR1 and CDR2 (germline): MNHDT, YYDKIL. CDR3 DNA (partial): TGTGCTAGCAGCAGCAGGGGAAACACCGGG. Protein sequence: CASSSRGNTG. The CDR3 as a whole reads CASSSRGNTGQLYF.

This clone came up a few times. Gene names denote mouse genes. The read terminates 4 residues before the CDR3 end, so the remaining end is supplied by the germline J gene. The gene calls are TRBV13-1 and TRBJ2-1, with D maybe TRBD2 (7 bases). Germline V gene lookup returns CDR1 NSHNY and CDR2 SYGAGN. Between the trimmed V and J ends, which lost 3 bases and 4 bases, there was a span of 11 bases. The length of the CDR3 is 14 residues. The CDR3 loop reads CASSAWGPYAEQFF. Partial CDR3 DNA: TGTGCCAGCAGTGCCTGGGGGCCTTATGCT.

On this clone itself: Gene names denote mouse genes. The observed sequence ends 4 residues before the CDR3 terminus, with the missing tail filled in from the germline J gene. The chain is built from TRBV13-1 and TRBJ2-1; weak D call: TRBD1 (7 bases). The CDR3 consists of 15 residues. Germline values: CDR1 NSHNY, CDR2 SYGAGN. V was clipped by 3 bases and J by 0 bases, with 10 bases between them. CDR3 DNA, as far as it was read: TGTGCCAGCAGTGCGAGGGGGCCTAACTATGCT. It encodes CASSARGPNYA. Given in full, the CDR3 is CASSARGPNYAEQFF.

As concerns this clone: Germline and genes here are mouse. Read coverage stops 4 residues before the CDR3 terminus; the germline J gene supplies the remainder. The chain joins TRBV13-1 to TRBJ2-4; TRBD2 agrees at 9 bases. V shed 2 bases and J 0 bases; nucleotides not matched to a gene: 4. Germline V lookup: CDR1 NSHNY, CDR2 SYGAGN. The CDR3 loop spans 16 amino acids. Here the CDR3 reads CASSEGTGPSQNTLYF. The CDR3 DNA, read in part, is TGTGCCAGCAGTGAGGGGACTGGGCCTAGTCAAAAC.

Remarks on this clone: The gene symbols are mouse symbols. The CDR3 sequence: CASGPGLANTGQLYF. Partial CDR3 DNA: TGTGCCAGCGGTCCGGGACTGGCAAACACCGGG. This chain connects TRBV13-2 to TRBJ2-2, with 8 positions matching TRBD2. The CDR3 is cut off 4 residues early in the read; its end comes from the germline J gene. V trimming: 4 bases; J trimming: 0 bases; junction bases outside the gene matches: 2. CDR1 is NNHNN and CDR2 is SYGAGS in the germline V gene (reference sequence). The CDR3 sequence is 15 residues long.

Turning to this clone: The listed genes are named as in mouse. The read ends 4 residues before the CDR3 terminus; that terminus is restored from the germline J gene. The identical CDR3 is also encoded by other nucleotide sequences in the sample. The chain employs TRBV13-1 and TRBJ2-2; a weak D match, TRBD1 (6 bases). This CDR3 spans 14 amino acids. V gave up 2 bases and J gave up 1 base, with 6 bases separating them. CDR1 is NSHNY, CDR2 SYGAGN, per germline. CDR3 protein: CASSEGQNTGQLYF. The CDR3 bases that were read are TGTGCCAGCAGTGAGGGACAAAACACCGGG.

This clone turned up a few times. Gene names and germline refer to mouse. The read ends 4 residues shy of where the CDR3 ends; the end is completed using the germline J gene. The genes are TRBV31 and TRBJ2-2; D may be TRBD1 (7 bases). The CDR3 totals 14 residues. Germline V lookup: CDR1 GKSSPN, CDR2 SITVG. V was trimmed by 1 base and J by 4 bases, leaving 10 bases between them. The covered CDR3 bases are TGTGCCTGGAGTCCGCAGGGGGGCACCGGG. It yields the protein CAWSPQGGTG. The whole CDR3 reads CAWSPQGGTGQLYF.

This clone showed up just a few times. Here the gene names and germline are mouse. The CDR3 end is not reached by the read, which stops 4 residues before it; the germline J gene fills it in. Different DNA sequences within this sample yield the same CDR3. The V call is TRBV13-1, the J call TRBJ2-7; no definite D call. The CDR3 consists of 13 residues. V gave up 3 bases and J gave up 0 bases, with 7 bases separating them. Per germline, CDR1 NSHNY and CDR2 SYGAGN. Partial CDR3 DNA: TGTGCCAGCAGTGGACAAAGCTCCTAT. It is translated as CASSGQSSY. The full CDR3 protein is CASSGQSSYEQYF.

Concerning this clone itself: Gene names and germline refer to mouse. The CDR3 extends 4 residues past the end of the read, so its final part is completed from the germline J gene. The rearrangement joins TRBV13-3 to TRBJ1-2, with 8 bases lining up with TRBD1. The CDR3 length is 13 residues. Looked up from germline, CDR1 is NNHDY and CDR2 is SYVADS. V shed 5 bases, J shed 4 bases, and the junction held 4 bases outside the gene matches. The CDR3 region is CASRETGASDYTF. The sequenced CDR3 bases are TGTGCCAGCAGGGAGACAGGGGCCTCC.

This clone was seen a few times. Germline and genes here are mouse. Sequencing ends 4 residues short of the CDR3 end; the germline J gene provides the rest. The genes are TRBV3 and TRBJ2-1; possibly TRBD1 for D (6 bases). The germline V gene encodes CDR1 SNHLY and CDR2 FYNGKV (reference sequence). V lost 9 bases and J 5 bases, leaving 14 bases between the germline ends. This CDR3 region has 13 residues. This CDR3 reads CARGRPGDAEQFF. CDR3 bases read: TGTGCCAGGGGCCGGCCAGGGGATGCT.

Comment on this clone: Gene names follow the mouse nomenclature. Read sequence stops 4 residues before the CDR3 end, and the germline J gene provides the missing end. The sample holds other DNA sequences that translate to the same CDR3. The gene calls are TRBV19 and TRBJ2-3; 8 nucleotides agree with TRBD2. CDR1 and CDR2 from the germline V gene are FNHDT and SITEND (reference sequence). CDR3 length: 13 residues. Trimming took 4 bases from V and 3 from J; bases not matched to a gene: 1. CDR3 DNA, as far as it was read: TGTGCCAGCAGTCGGGGGGGCGCAGAA. Translation: CASSRGGAE. Given in full, the CDR3 is CASSRGGAETLYF. The full variable domain, its missing parts supplied by reference TRBV19 and TRBJ2-3, is GGIITQTPKFLIGQEGQKLTLKCQQNFNHDTMYWYRQDSGKGLRLIYYSITENDLQKGDLSEGYDASREKKSSFSLTVTSAQKNEMAVFLCASSRGGAETLYFGSGTRLTVL.

This clone was observed a few times. Any gene name here is a mouse gene name. Other DNA sequences of this sample code for an identical CDR3. The DNA read from the CDR3 is TGTGCCAGCAGTATACAGGGCTCCTAT. Its translation is CASSIQGSY. The CDR3 in full is CASSIQGSYEQYF. The chain recombines TRBV19 with TRBJ2-7; TRBD1 is a possible D gene (5 bases). With the read ending 4 residues before the CDR3 end, the germline J gene is used to fill in that end. Germline V gene data show CDR1 as FNHDT and CDR2 as SITEND (reference sequence). CDR3 size: 13 residues. V shed 1 base and J shed 0 bases, with 5 bases lying between them.

This clone was detected a few times. These gene names are mouse names. The sequence runs out 4 residues before the end of the CDR3; the remainder is reconstructed from the germline J gene. The chain links TRBV19 to TRBJ2-4, with 8 bases identical to TRBD2. CDR1 FNHDT and CDR2 SITEND come from the germline V gene (reference sequence). The ends lost 2 bases at V and 0 bases at J; junction bases unmatched: 2. The CDR3 runs 15 residues. CDR3 sequence: CASSIHWGSQNTLYF. The sequenced CDR3 bases are TGTGCCAGCAGTATTCACTGGGGGAGTCAAAAC.

This clone was observed a handful of times. Gene names are the mouse ones. The sequenced fragment ends 4 residues before the CDR3 boundary, so the rest is inferred from the germline J gene. This chain links TRBV1 with TRBJ2-5, with 7 bases aligning to TRBD1. With V trimmed by 5 bases and J by 2 bases, 1 base remained unmatched. The CDR3 runs 13 residues. Germline V gene lookup returns CDR1 NSQYPW and CDR2 LRSPGD (reference sequence). CDR3 sequence: CTCSRDSQDTQYF. The CDR3 bases that were read are TGCACCTGCAGTCGGGACAGCCAAGAC.

As concerns this clone: The gene names given are mouse names. Sequencing ends 4 residues short of the CDR3 end; the germline J gene provides the rest. The chain combines TRBV13-2 with TRBJ2-4, with D unclear. The germline V gene encodes CDR1 NNHNN and CDR2 SYGAGS (reference sequence). This CDR3 region has 12 residues. The CDR3 here is CASGERRNTLYF. CDR3 DNA (partial): TGTGCCAGCGGTGAGCGCAGAAAC.

This clone occurred a few times. Germline and genes here are mouse. CDR3 DNA, as far as it was read: TGTGCCAGCAGCCAAGGGACTGGGGAAAGCTCCTAT. Translated, it gives CASSQGTGESSY. The whole CDR3 sequence reads CASSQGTGESSYEQYF. This chain uses TRBV5 with TRBJ2-7, with 9 bases aligning to TRBD2. The DNA ends 4 residues before the CDR3 does, and the rest of the CDR3 is filled in from the germline J gene. This CDR3 is 16 amino acids long. J was trimmed by 0 bases and V by 1 base; bases with no gene match: 4. Germline V gene sequence: CDR1 LGHNA, CDR2 YNLKQL (reference sequence).

For this clone: Gene names follow the mouse nomenclature. The sequence runs out 4 residues before the end of the CDR3; the remainder is reconstructed from the germline J gene. This rearrangement joins TRBV5 to TRBJ2-4; 7 nucleotides agree with TRBD2. Germline V gene lookup returns CDR1 LGHNA and CDR2 YNLKQL (reference sequence). The CDR3 length is 15 residues. The V and J ends lost 2 bases and 0 bases, in that order; junction bases with no gene match: 2. The CDR3 protein is CASSQNWGSQNTLYF. The sequenced CDR3 bases are TGTGCCAGCAGCCAAAACTGGGGTAGTCAAAAC.

This clone has more than one count but fewer than ten. Mouse gene names and germline throughout. The DNA ends 4 residues before the CDR3 does, and the rest of the CDR3 is filled in from the germline J gene. The chain uses TRBV17 and TRBJ2-3; D gene ambiguous. This CDR3 spans 14 amino acids. Germline V CDR1 and CDR2: MNHDT, YYDKIL. With 5 bases removed from V and 0 bases from J, the gap between germline ends came to 9 bases. CDR3 region: CASSPLLSAETLYF. CDR3 bases read: TGTGCTAGCAGTCCACTGCTTAGTGCAGAA.

This clone was seen more than once but under ten times. Gene labels here are mouse ones. The missing CDR3 end, 4 residues past where the read stops, is filled in from the germline J gene. This sequence joins TRBV13-3 and TRBJ2-4, with D possibly matching TRBD1 (6 bases). Germline V gives CDR1 NNHDY, CDR2 SYVADS. The CDR3 length is 13 residues. Trimming cost V 3 bases and J 1 base, with 6 bases left between them. CDR3 in amino acids: CASSGQGQNTLYF. The covered CDR3 bases are TGTGCCAGCAGTGGACAGGGTCAAAAC.

As to this clone: Gene names follow the mouse nomenclature. The CDR3 extends 4 residues past the end of the read, so its final part is completed from the germline J gene. The V call is TRBV13-3, the J call TRBJ2-1; 8 bases are a match to TRBD2. This CDR3 comprises 14 residues. Germline-derived CDR1 and CDR2 are NNHDY and SYVADS. V was pared by 5 bases and J by 4 bases, with 5 bases of the junction left unmatched. The sequenced CDR3 bases are TGTGCCAGCAGAAAGGACTGGGCTTATGCT. It specifies CASRKDWAYA. Given in full, the CDR3 is CASRKDWAYAEQFF.

This clone was picked up a small number of times. Gene names are mouse gene names. Coverage ceases 4 residues before the CDR3 finishes, and the germline J gene fills in the end. The same CDR3 is also encoded by other DNA sequences in this sample. The chain joins TRBV31 to TRBJ2-5, with D unresolved. This CDR3 has 12 amino acids. Germline values: CDR1 GKSSPN, CDR2 SITVG. V lost 2 bases and J 2 bases, leaving 5 bases between the germline ends. CDR3 sequence reads: CAWSSIQDTQYF. The sequenced part of the CDR3 DNA is TGTGCCTGGAGTTCCATCCAAGAC.

This clone was recorded a few times. Gene names are the mouse ones. The CDR3 DNA, read in part, is TGTGCCAGCAGAGGACTGGGGGAAAAC. Its translation is CASRGLGEN. The full CDR3 reads CASRGLGENTLYF. The chain is built from TRBV13-1 and TRBJ2-4, with 10 bases identical to TRBD2. The read terminates 4 residues before the CDR3 end, so the remaining end is supplied by the germline J gene. Germline CDR1 is NSHNY and CDR2 is SYGAGN. CDR3 size: 13 residues.

About this clone itself: Gene names denote mouse genes. The observed sequence ends 4 residues before the CDR3 terminus, with the missing tail filled in from the germline J gene. The J gene is TRBJ2-1, the V gene TRBV13-1, with TRBD1 as a possible D gene (5 bases). Per germline, CDR1 NSHNY and CDR2 SYGAGN. This CDR3 has 11 residues. Partial CDR3 DNA: TGTGCCCGAGGGGAGGGGGCT. As protein: CARGEGA. The complete CDR3 sequence is CARGEGAEQFF.

There are a few counts of this clone. Gene names are mouse gene names. The read falls 4 residues short of the CDR3 end, and the missing part is taken from the germline J gene. The rearrangement uses TRBV13-3 and TRBJ1-2; 12 positions match TRBD1. Losses at the gene ends were 2 bases for V and 2 bases for J; bases not matched to a gene: 1. Germline V gives CDR1 NNHDY, CDR2 SYVADS. CDR3 length equals 15 residues. The CDR3 bases that were read are TGTGCCAGCAGTGAGGGGACAGGGGGCAACTCC. It is translated as CASSEGTGGNS. The full CDR3 protein is CASSEGTGGNSDYTF.